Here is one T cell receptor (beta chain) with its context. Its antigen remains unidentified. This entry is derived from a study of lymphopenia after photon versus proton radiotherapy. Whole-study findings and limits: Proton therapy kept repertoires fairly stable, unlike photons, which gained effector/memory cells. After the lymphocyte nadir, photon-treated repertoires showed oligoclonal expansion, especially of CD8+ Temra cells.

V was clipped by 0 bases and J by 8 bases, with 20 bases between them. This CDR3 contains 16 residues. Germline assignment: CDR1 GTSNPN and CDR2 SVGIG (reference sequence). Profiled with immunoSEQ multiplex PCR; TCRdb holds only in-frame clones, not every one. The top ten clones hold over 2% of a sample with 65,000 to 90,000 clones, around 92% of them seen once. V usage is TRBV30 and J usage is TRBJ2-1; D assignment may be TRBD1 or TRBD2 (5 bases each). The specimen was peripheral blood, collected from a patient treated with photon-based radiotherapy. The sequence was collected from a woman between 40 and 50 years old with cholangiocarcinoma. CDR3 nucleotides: TGTGCCTGGAGTGTACAGTGGGGCAGGGTGGAGGATGAGCAGTTCTTC. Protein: CAWSVQWGRVEDEQFF.